This TCR beta chain is from a study of T cells in Graves' hyperthyroidism and ophthalmopathy. Study details: Peripheral blood was collected at initial diagnosis, before any treatment. Findings and caveats of the study: Most clonotypes expanded in the thyroid (above 0.001) were also present in blood. With a median lead of approximately 6 months before onset, the model predicted ophthalmopathy.

Patients were aged 18 to 65, had disease duration under 2 months, and had newly diagnosed hyperthyroidism. The CDR3 regions of TCR beta were amplified from RNA transcripts. Researchers ran a first-round RT-PCR on the TCR CDR3 using the HTBI primer set. TCRdb ran MiXCR on the multiplex PCR reads and lists one entry per CDR3 protein. Seen here are approximately 210,000 distinct CDR3 sequences, approximately 17% observed once, and the top ten hold approximately 50%. Turning to this clonotype: Its matching antigen is unknown.

V was pared by 2 bases and J by 5 bases, with 12 bases between. This CDR3 region has 14 residues. The germline V gene has CDR1 SGHRS and CDR2 YFSETQ. Sequencing input: blood. The chain recombines TRBV5-1 with TRBJ2-3, with D uncertain. This clonotype was obtained from a man in his forties or fifties with Graves' hyperthyroidism. Here the CDR3 reads CASSFGGYGDTQYF. The CDR3, as DNA: TGCGCCAGCAGCTTTGGCGGCTATGGAGATACGCAGTATTTT.